One and the same sample provided the 25 T cell receptor beta chains below, sequenced in a study of response to subunit inactivated influenza vaccine. TCRdb used MiXCR to reprocess the RT-PCR reads, holding one entry per CDR3 protein. The data show over 400,000 distinct CDR3 sequences, 10% to 15% seen once. The sample in question was PBMCs from blood, obtained 35 to 45 days after vaccination. These receptors were taken from a man aged 50-59 years who received an inactivated influenza vaccine.

The V call is TRBV20-1, the J call TRBJ2-1, with D hard to call. Looked up from germline, CDR1 is DFQATT and CDR2 is SNEGSKA (reference sequence). Trimming took 3 bases from V and 6 from J, leaving 12 bases between them. The CDR3 has 13 amino acids. DNA for the CDR3: TGCAGTGCTAGGCGGCTAGTCCCCAATGAGCAGTTCTTC. Protein: CSARRLVPNEQFF.

V usage is TRBV7-2 and J usage is TRBJ2-5, with TRBD2 as a possible D gene (6 bases). Germline CDR1 reads SGHTA; CDR2 reads FQGNSA. V was pared by 0 bases and J by 5 bases, with 16 bases between. CDR3 length: 16 residues. This chain's CDR3 is CASSLAGLRFGETQYF. In DNA form, the CDR3 reads TGTGCCAGCAGCTTAGCAGGACTAAGGTTTGGGGAGACCCAGTACTTC.

The chain recombines TRBV5-1 with TRBJ2-2; D gene unclear. Trimming pared 6 bases from V and 0 bases from J, leaving 6 bases between. The CDR3 covers 13 residues. Germline values: CDR1 SGHRS, CDR2 YFSETQ. This CDR3 reads CASKEANTGELFF. The CDR3 DNA is TGCGCCAGCAAGGAAGCGAACACCGGGGAGCTGTTTTTT.

This clonotype was observed a few times. The chain employs TRBV5-1 and TRBJ1-4; 7 bases align to TRBD1. CDR1 and CDR2 from the germline V gene are SGHRS and YFSETQ. There are 14 residues in the CDR3. J gave up 5 bases and V 4 bases, and 5 bases lay outside the gene matches. For the CDR3, the DNA is TGCGCCAGCAGCAAGGGACAGCAGAATGAAAAACTGTTTTTT. Translated, it gives CASSKGQQNEKLFF. Drawing the rest from reference TRBV5-1 and TRBJ1-4, the complete variable domain is KAGVTQTPRYLIKTRGQQVTLSCSPISGHRSVSWYQQTPGQGLQFLFEYFSETQRNKGNFPGRFSGRQFSNSRSEMNVSTLELGDSALYLCASSKGQQNEKLFFGSGTQLSVL.

Only a few counts were recorded for this clonotype. The gene calls are TRBV15 and TRBJ2-4, with D possibly matching TRBD2 (6 bases). V was cut by 0 bases and J by 0 bases, with 12 bases left in between. The CDR3 extends over 17 amino acids. Germline V gene data show CDR1 as LNHNV and CDR2 as YYDKDF (reference sequence). The CDR3 loop reads CATSRDLAILAKNIQYF. CDR3 in DNA: TGTGCCACCAGCAGAGATCTAGCGATCCTAGCCAAAAACATTCAGTACTTC. The variable domain in full, with the rest retrieved from reference TRBV15 and TRBJ2-4, is DAMVIQNPRYQVTQFGKPVTLSCSQTLNHNVMYWYQQKSSQAPKLLFHYYDKDFNNEADTPDNFQSRRPNTSFCFLDIRSPGLGDTAMYLCATSRDLAILAKNIQYFGAGTRLSVL.

In this sample, this clonotype turned up a few times. The CDR3 DNA reads TGTGCCATCAGTGAGTCGCTTAGCGGGAGGGCACAAGAGACCCAGTACTTC. Amino acid sequence: CAISESLSGRAQETQYF. The chain is built from TRBV10-3 and TRBJ2-5; 11 positions match TRBD2. This CDR3 has 17 amino acids. Trimming removed 0 bases from V and 2 bases from J; junction bases left unmatched: 5. CDR1 ENHRY and CDR2 SYGVKD come from the germline V gene.

The V call is TRBV15, the J call TRBJ2-1; TRBD1 matches at 7 bases. The trim removed 7 bases at V and 4 bases at J, leaving 10 bases unmatched. This CDR3 comprises 15 residues. Germline V gene sequence: CDR1 LNHNV, CDR2 YYDKDF (reference sequence). The CDR3 protein is CATTHRQGSYNEQFF. As DNA, the CDR3 is TGTGCCACCACCCACAGACAGGGATCTTACAATGAGCAGTTCTTC.

This clonotype was recorded a few times. This chain uses TRBV30 with TRBJ1-1; D is ambiguous. Between the trimmed V and J ends, which lost 1 base and 11 bases, there was a span of 17 bases. CDR3 length: 13 amino acids. The germline V gene has CDR1 GTSNPN and CDR2 SVGIG (reference sequence). The CDR3 nucleotides are TGTGCCTGGAGTGCCTCGAGTGCCTCCATCGCTTTCTTT. This translates into CAWSASSASIAFF.

This clonotype occurred a few times. V and J are TRBV9 and TRBJ2-3, with 8 bases lining up with TRBD2. The CDR3 has 16 residues. Germline values: CDR1 SGDLS, CDR2 YYNGEE. V shed 4 bases and J 3 bases; nucleotides not matched to a gene: 10. CDR3 in amino acids: CASSPSTAGVTDTQYF. CDR3 in DNA: TGTGCCAGCAGCCCCAGTACAGCGGGGGTTACAGATACGCAGTATTTT.

This clonotype has a handful of counts. The chain joins TRBV5-5 to TRBJ2-7; D is ambiguous. Germline V gives CDR1 SGHKS, CDR2 YYEKEE (reference sequence). This CDR3 region has 15 residues. V was trimmed by 3 bases and J by 2 bases, leaving 15 bases between them. CDR3 in DNA: TGTGCCAGCAGCTCCTCCATGACGCGTACCTACGAGCAGTACTTC. It encodes CASSSSMTRTYEQYF.

This clonotype was seen more than once but under ten times. The chain couples TRBV10-3 to TRBJ2-5; 11 bases are shared with TRBD2. J gave up 2 bases and V 0 bases, and 5 bases lay outside the gene matches. The length of the CDR3 is 17 residues. Germline V gene data show CDR1 as ENHRY and CDR2 as SYGVKD. CDR3 loop: CAISESTSGSGQETQYF. Here the CDR3 DNA reads TGTGCCATCAGTGAGTCAACTAGCGGGAGTGGGCAAGAGACCCAGTACTTC.

This clonotype was detected only a few times. The V gene is TRBV4-3, the J gene TRBJ2-2, with 7 bases fitting TRBD1. V shed 0 bases, J shed 2 bases, and the junction held 6 bases outside the gene matches. This CDR3 contains 17 residues. The germline V gene encodes CDR1 LGHNA and CDR2 YSLEER. This CDR3 reads CASSQEPGQPNTGELFF. DNA of the CDR3: TGCGCCAGCAGCCAAGAACCGGGACAGCCAAACACCGGGGAGCTGTTTTTT.

This clonotype has more than one count but fewer than ten. This chain joins TRBV20-1 and TRBJ2-1; weak D call: TRBD2 (5 bases). Trimming shortened V by 1 base and J by 3 bases, and 10 bases separated the two germline ends. Germline values: CDR1 DFQATT, CDR2 SNEGSKA (reference sequence). The CDR3 runs to 14 residues. The CDR3 region is CSARAADLYNEQFF. CDR3 coding DNA: TGCAGTGCTAGAGCAGCGGATCTCTACAATGAGCAGTTCTTC.

A word on this clonotype: A much larger clone sits a single nucleotide away, making a read error possible. The chain carries TRBV7-2 and TRBJ2-7; D perhaps matches TRBD2 (5 bases). The V end lost 1 base, the J end lost 1 base, and 11 bases lay between the germline ends. CDR1 and CDR2 (germline): SGHTA, FQGNSA. The CDR3 has 15 amino acids. In DNA, the CDR3 is TGTGCCAGCAGCTTAGTTCGAGAGCGGTCCTACGAGCAGTACTTC. As protein: CASSLVRERSYEQYF.

In its sample, this clonotype was seen a few times. The V gene is TRBV6-2 or TRBV6-3, the J gene TRBJ2-7; D call uncertain. Trimming pared 8 bases from V and 6 bases from J, leaving 11 bases between. Germline CDR1 reads MNHEY; CDR2 reads SVGEGT. The length of the CDR3 is 11 residues. CDR3 loop: CASQSHTEQYF. CDR3 sequence (DNA): TGTGCCAGCCAAAGTCATACCGAGCAGTACTTC.

In its sample, this clonotype was seen many times. The J gene is TRBJ2-7, the V gene TRBV29-1, with unresolved D. The CDR3 totals 13 residues. The V end was cut by 3 bases, the J end by 2 bases, with 11 bases between. Per germline, CDR1 SQVTM and CDR2 ANQGSEA. For the CDR3, the DNA is TGCAGCGTTGACCTAGGCAGCCCCTACGAGCAGTACTTC. It encodes CSVDLGSPYEQYF.

The rearrangement uses TRBV18 and TRBJ2-7; 8 bases align to TRBD1. The V and J ends lost 5 bases and 6 bases, in that order; junction bases with no gene match: 12. CDR3 length equals 15 residues. Germline loops: CDR1 KGHSH, CDR2 LQKENI. CDR3 sequence reads: CASSTRAQGAVEQYF. The CDR3 region has the DNA TGTGCCAGCTCAACAAGGGCGCAGGGGGCGGTCGAGCAGTACTTC.

This chain uses TRBV6-2 or TRBV6-3 with TRBJ2-6; unclear D gene. CDR3 length equals 17 residues. Germline V gives CDR1 MNHEY, CDR2 SVGEGT. V was trimmed by 6 bases and J by 3 bases, leaving 18 bases between them. CDR3 region: CASRARTGRDGANVLTF. CDR3 coding DNA: TGTGCCAGCAGGGCTCGGACGGGCCGTGATGGGGCCAACGTCCTGACTTTC.

The rearrangement joins TRBV5-1 to TRBJ2-2, with TRBD1 matching over 9 bases. The CDR3 runs to 15 residues. Trimming took 5 bases from V and 3 from J; bases not matched to a gene: 5. Germline-derived CDR1 and CDR2 are SGHRS and YFSETQ. The CDR3 is CASSTGTGYTGELFF. The DNA for the CDR3 is TGCGCCAGCAGTACCGGGACAGGGTACACCGGGGAGCTGTTTTTT.

This clonotype was observed many times. The chain links TRBV29-1 to TRBJ2-1; TRBD2 agrees at 9 bases. Per germline, CDR1 SQVTM and CDR2 ANQGSEA. CDR3 length: 15 amino acids. V was pared by 1 base and J by 9 bases, with 10 bases of the junction left unmatched. The CDR3, as DNA: TGCAGCGTTGAAGGGTGGGGTAGCGGGAGAGGTGAGCAGTTCTTC. Protein product: CSVEGWGSGRGEQFF.

This clonotype has just a few counts. The chain recombines TRBV19 with TRBJ1-2; D is uncertain. Germline CDR1 is LNHDA and CDR2 is SQIVND (reference sequence). Deletions cut 6 bases from V and 3 bases from J, with 8 bases between. The CDR3 loop spans 12 amino acids. CDR3 in amino acids: CASRHRHYGYTF. In DNA form, the CDR3 reads TGTGCCAGTAGACACCGACACTATGGCTACACCTTC.

In its sample, this clonotype was seen many times. This sequence joins TRBV4-1 and TRBJ2-7, with D perhaps matching TRBD1 (5 bases). CDR1 is MGHRA, CDR2 YSYEKL, per germline. The CDR3 runs to 16 residues. Trimming took off 2 bases at V and 0 bases at J, with 14 bases between the two ends. CDR3 sequence: CASSQLTTGYSYEQYF. Here the CDR3 DNA reads TGCGCCAGCAGCCAACTTACTACAGGCTACTCCTACGAGCAGTACTTC.

The V call is TRBV7-3, the J call TRBJ2-2, with a tentative D call TRBD2 (5 bases). There are 16 residues in the CDR3. V gave up 7 bases and J gave up 2 bases, with 17 bases separating them. Germline assignment: CDR1 SGHTA and CDR2 FQGTGA. The CDR3 loop reads CASIGLGSYNTGELFF. In DNA, the CDR3 is TGTGCCAGCATCGGCTTGGGGAGTTATAACACCGGGGAGCTGTTTTTT.

The rearrangement uses TRBV6-1 and TRBJ1-5; TRBD1 aligns across 7 bases. The CDR3 extends over 14 amino acids. V lost 5 bases to trimming and J lost 5 bases; unmatched junction nucleotides: 6. In germline, CDR1 is MNHNS, CDR2 SASEGT. The CDR3 bases are TGTGCCAGCAGTACAGGGGTGGGGGATCAGCCCCAGCATTTT. The encoded protein is CASSTGVGDQPQHF.

Many counts were recorded for this clonotype. The chain employs TRBV5-5 and TRBJ1-6; maybe TRBD1 (5 bases). The CDR3 extends over 13 amino acids. Trimming cost V 7 bases and J 8 bases, with 13 bases left between them. Germline assignment: CDR1 SGHKS and CDR2 YYEKEE (reference sequence). This CDR3 is CASLRQPDSPLHF. CDR3 nucleotides: TGTGCCAGCCTCAGACAGCCCGATTCACCCCTCCACTTT.